This T cell receptor (beta chain) was sequenced in a study of PD-1 blockade in classical Hodgkin lymphoma. Study results and caveats: Why repertoires differed is undefined; disease activity or prior therapy possibly contributed. Whoever responded completely had baseline diversity much like that seen in newly diagnosed patients. Some patients started nivolumab under 1 year after ASCT, and they were excluded. Relapsed/refractory patients reportedly had lower baseline diversity than newly diagnosed patients.

Germline loops: CDR1 SGHTA, CDR2 FQGTGA. The CDR3 has 13 amino acids. The V gene lost 1 base and the J gene lost 7 bases, with 8 bases spanning the gap. About this clone itself: The antigen is not known.

TCRdb's copy holds only in-frame clones and misses some; the assay was immunoSEQ multiplex PCR. Among about 94,000 clones listed, 80% to 90% were seen once. Each patient's relapse followed autologous stem cell transplantation, and brentuximab vedotin exposure varied. The TCR was taken from a human donor with classical Hodgkin lymphoma. This chain links TRBV7-3 with TRBJ1-5; the D is unclear. Sequences were derived from peripheral blood mononuclear cells (PBMCs), sampled before the second cycle of nivolumab. DNA of the CDR3: TGTGCCAGCAGCTTAATGACTGGCCAGCCCCAGCATTTT. Translation gives CASSLMTGQPQHF.